The 5 T cell receptor beta chains below come from one sample, sequenced in a study of T-cell reconstitution after alpha-beta-depleted transplantation in children. The TCRbeta library incorporated unique molecular identifiers. In TCRdb, the PCR reads were re-called with MiXCR into one record per CDR3 protein. The top ten hold about 39% of the sample, which has approximately 210,000 distinct CDR3 sequences, approximately 19% seen once. The sequencing here drew on PBMCs, mostly from graft donor cells, taken 360 days after TCRalphabeta/CD19-depleted stem cell transplant. The receptors come from a male patient between 2 and 9 years old who had a stem cell transplant for acute lymphoblastic leukemia, so the T cells may come from the graft donor.

The V gene is TRBV20-1, the J gene TRBJ2-3; TRBD2 agrees at 9 bases. CDR1 is DFQATT, CDR2 SNEGSKA, per germline (reference sequence). The CDR3 loop spans 15 amino acids. V lost 4 bases and J lost 5; bases outside the gene matches: 10. The CDR3, as DNA: TGCAGTGCTACAGCCGGGACTAGCTCCGTAGATACGCAGTATTTT. Its translation is CSATAGTSSVDTQYF.

Only a few counts were recorded for this clonotype. This chain joins TRBV20-1 and TRBJ2-5; 9 bases are a match to TRBD2. The V and J ends lost 1 base and 2 bases, in that order; junction bases with no gene match: 2. Germline loops: CDR1 DFQATT, CDR2 SNEGSKA (reference sequence). There are 14 residues in the CDR3. The CDR3: CSARGGGEQETQYF. The DNA of the CDR3 is TGCAGTGCTAGAGGCGGGGGGGAGCAAGAGACCCAGTACTTC.

The rearrangement joins TRBV19 to TRBJ2-7; 8 nucleotides line up with TRBD1. This CDR3 has 13 residues. Germline loops: CDR1 LNHDA, CDR2 SQIVND (reference sequence). The junction had 6 bases not matched to a gene; V was cut back by 6 bases and J by 5 bases. The DNA for the CDR3 is TGTGCCAGTAGCGGACAGGGAATCCACGAGCAGTACTTC. Translating it yields CASSGQGIHEQYF. The variable domain in full, with the rest retrieved from reference TRBV19 and TRBJ2-7, is DGGITQSPKYLFRKEGQNVTLSCEQNLNHDAMYWYRQDPGQGLRLIYYSQIVNDFQKGDIAEGYSVSREKKESFPLTVTSAQKNPTAFYLCASSGQGIHEQYFGPGTRLTVT.

CDR3 nucleotides: TGTGCCACCAGCAAAAACAGGGGCCGGAGCAATGAGCAGTTCTTC. Translating gives CATSKNRGRSNEQFF. This chain links TRBV15 with TRBJ2-1; 7 bases are a match to TRBD1. Germline CDR1 is LNHNV and CDR2 is YYDKDF (reference sequence). The CDR3 is 15 residues long. V trimming: 4 bases; J trimming: 6 bases; junction bases outside the gene matches: 9. Using reference TRBV15 and TRBJ2-1 for the parts outside the CDR3, the full variable domain is DAMVIQNPRYQVTQFGKPVTLSCSQTLNHNVMYWYQQKSSQAPKLLFHYYDKDFNNEADTPDNFQSRRPNTSFCFLDIRSPGLGDTAMYLCATSKNRGRSNEQFFGPGTRLTVL.

This clonotype showed up just a few times. This chain joins TRBV3-1 and TRBJ2-7; D may be TRBD1 (6 bases). The length of the CDR3 is 15 residues. Germline V gives CDR1 LGHDT, CDR2 YNNKEL (reference sequence). V lost 5 bases, J lost 2 bases, and 16 bases lay in between. The CDR3 here is CASSRDLRQAYEQYF. The CDR3 nucleotides read TGTGCCAGCAGCAGGGACCTTCGACAGGCCTACGAGCAGTACTTC.